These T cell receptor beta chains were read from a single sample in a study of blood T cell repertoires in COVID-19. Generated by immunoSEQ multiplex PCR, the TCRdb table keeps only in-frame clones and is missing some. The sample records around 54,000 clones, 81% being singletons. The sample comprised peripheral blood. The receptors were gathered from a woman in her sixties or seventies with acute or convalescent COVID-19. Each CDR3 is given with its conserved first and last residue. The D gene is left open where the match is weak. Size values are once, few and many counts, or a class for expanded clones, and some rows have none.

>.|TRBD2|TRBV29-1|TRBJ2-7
TGCAGCGTTGAAGGGCGACTAGCGGGAGATGAGCAGTACTTC
CSVEGRLAGDEQYF
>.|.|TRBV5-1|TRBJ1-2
TGCGCCAGCAGCCCCCGGTCAGGCGATGGCTACACCTTC
CASSPRSGDGYTF
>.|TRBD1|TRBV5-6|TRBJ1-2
TGTGCCAGCAGCTTACAGGGGACCGACTATGGCTACACCTTC
CASSLQGTDYGYTF
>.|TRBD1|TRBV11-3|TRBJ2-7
TGTGCCAGCAGCTTAGGTACAGGGGTCTACGAGCAGTACTTC
CASSLGTGVYEQYF
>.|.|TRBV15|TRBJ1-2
TGTGCCACCAGCAGAGGGTGGTCACGGGGGAGGTTCTATGGCTACACCTTC
CATSRGWSRGRFYGYTF
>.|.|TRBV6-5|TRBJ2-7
TGTGCCAGCAGGGCGGGGTCCTACGAGCAGTACTTC
CASRAGSYEQYF
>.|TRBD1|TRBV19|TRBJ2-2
TGTGCCAGCATCCAGGGGGATAACACCGGGGAGCTGTTTTTT
CASIQGDNTGELFF
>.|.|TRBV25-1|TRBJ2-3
TGTGCCAGCAGTATGGAGTTTAGCACAGATACGCAGTATTTT
CASSMEFSTDTQYF
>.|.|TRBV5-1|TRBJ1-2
TGCGCCAGCAGCTTGGTCGGGGATAGCTACACCTTC
CASSLVGDSYTF
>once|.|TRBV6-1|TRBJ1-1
TGTGCCAGCAGTGATACTTTCATGCGGGGCACTGAAGCTTTCTTT
CASSDTFMRGTEAFF
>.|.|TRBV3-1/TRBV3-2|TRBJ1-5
TGTGCCAGCAGCCAAGACAGGGCGCAGCCCCAGCATTTT
CASSQDRAQPQHF
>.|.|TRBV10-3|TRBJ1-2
TGTGCCATCAGTGAGTCAACACAGGGTGTCTATGGCTACACCTTC
CAISESTQGVYGYTF
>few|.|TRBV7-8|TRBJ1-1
TGTGCCAGCAGCTCCGCACAGGGAGAGGCTGAAGCTTTCTTT
CASSSAQGEAEAFF
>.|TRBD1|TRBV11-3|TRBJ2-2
TGTGCCAGCAGCTTAAAGGACAGGGATAAGGACGGGGAGCTGTTTTTT
CASSLKDRDKDGELFF